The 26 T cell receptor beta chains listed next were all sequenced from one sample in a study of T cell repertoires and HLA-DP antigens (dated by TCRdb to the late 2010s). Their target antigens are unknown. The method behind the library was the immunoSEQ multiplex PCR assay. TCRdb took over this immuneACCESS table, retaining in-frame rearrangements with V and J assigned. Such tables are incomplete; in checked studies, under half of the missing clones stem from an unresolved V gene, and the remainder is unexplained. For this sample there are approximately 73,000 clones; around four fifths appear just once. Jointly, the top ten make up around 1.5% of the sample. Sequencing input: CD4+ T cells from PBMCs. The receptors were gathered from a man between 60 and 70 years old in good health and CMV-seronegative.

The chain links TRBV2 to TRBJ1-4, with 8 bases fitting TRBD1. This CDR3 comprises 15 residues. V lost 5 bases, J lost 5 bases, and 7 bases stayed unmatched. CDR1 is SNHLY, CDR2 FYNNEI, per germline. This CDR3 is CASSPDRVENEKLFF. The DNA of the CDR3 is TGTGCCAGCAGTCCGGACAGGGTTGAGAATGAAAAACTGTTTTTT.

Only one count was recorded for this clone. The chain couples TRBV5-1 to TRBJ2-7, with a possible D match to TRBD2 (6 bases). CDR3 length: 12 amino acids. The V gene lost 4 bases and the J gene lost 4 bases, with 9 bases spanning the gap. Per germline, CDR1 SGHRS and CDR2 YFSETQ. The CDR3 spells CASSPEGYEQYF. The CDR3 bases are TGCGCCAGCAGCCCGGAGGGTTACGAGCAGTACTTC.

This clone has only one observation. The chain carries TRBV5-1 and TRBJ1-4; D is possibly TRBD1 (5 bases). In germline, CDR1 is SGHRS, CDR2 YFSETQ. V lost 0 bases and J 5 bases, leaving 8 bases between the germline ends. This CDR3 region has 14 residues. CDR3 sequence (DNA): TGCGCCAGCAGCTTGGCAGGGCGAAATGAAAAACTGTTTTTT. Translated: CASSLAGRNEKLFF.

DNA of the CDR3: TGTGCCAGTAGTATAGGAAGGAGAGCGGGTGCTGAGCAGTTCTTC. Protein sequence: CASSIGRRAGAEQFF. The gene calls are TRBV19 and TRBJ2-1; a possible D gene is TRBD2 (6 bases). V lost 1 base and J lost 9, with 16 bases in between. Germline CDR1 and CDR2: LNHDA and SQIVND (reference sequence). The length of the CDR3 is 15 residues.

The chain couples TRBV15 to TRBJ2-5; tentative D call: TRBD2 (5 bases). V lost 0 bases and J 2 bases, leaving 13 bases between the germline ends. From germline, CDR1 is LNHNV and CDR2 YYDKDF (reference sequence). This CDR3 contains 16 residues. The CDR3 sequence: CATSRDRMRGQETQYF. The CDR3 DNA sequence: TGTGCCACCAGCAGAGACCGTATGAGAGGGCAAGAGACCCAGTACTTC.

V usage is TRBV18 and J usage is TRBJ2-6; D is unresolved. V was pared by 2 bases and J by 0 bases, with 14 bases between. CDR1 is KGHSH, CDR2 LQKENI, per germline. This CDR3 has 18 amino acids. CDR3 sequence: CASSPTTFLLSGANVLTF. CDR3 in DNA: TGTGCCAGCTCACCAACCACATTTCTACTCTCTGGGGCCAACGTCCTGACTTTC.

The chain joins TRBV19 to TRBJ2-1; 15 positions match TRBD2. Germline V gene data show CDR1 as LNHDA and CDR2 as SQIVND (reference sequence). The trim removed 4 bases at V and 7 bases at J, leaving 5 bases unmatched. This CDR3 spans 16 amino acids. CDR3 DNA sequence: TGTGCCAGTAGTAAAGGACTAGCGGGGGGGCTAAATGAGCAGTTCTTC. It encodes CASSKGLAGGLNEQFF.

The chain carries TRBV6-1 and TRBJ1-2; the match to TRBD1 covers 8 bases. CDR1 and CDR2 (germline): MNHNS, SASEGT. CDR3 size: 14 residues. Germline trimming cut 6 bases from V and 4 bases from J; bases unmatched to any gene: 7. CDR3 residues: CASSRQGSVYGYTF. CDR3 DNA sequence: TGTGCCAGCAGCCGACAGGGGAGTGTCTATGGCTACACCTTC.

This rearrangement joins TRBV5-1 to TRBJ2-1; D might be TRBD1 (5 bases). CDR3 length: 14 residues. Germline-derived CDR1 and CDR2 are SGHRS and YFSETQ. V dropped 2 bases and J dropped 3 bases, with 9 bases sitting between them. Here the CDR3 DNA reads TGCGCCAGCAGCTTTGGTAGGGGCTACAATGAGCAGTTCTTC. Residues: CASSFGRGYNEQFF.

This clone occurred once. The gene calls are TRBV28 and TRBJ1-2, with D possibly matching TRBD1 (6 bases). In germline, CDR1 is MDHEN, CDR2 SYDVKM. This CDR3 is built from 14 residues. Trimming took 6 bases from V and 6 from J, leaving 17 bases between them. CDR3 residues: CASRRGAGVDGYTF. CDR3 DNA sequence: TGTGCCAGCAGAAGGGGGGCAGGGGTGGATGGCTACACCTTC.

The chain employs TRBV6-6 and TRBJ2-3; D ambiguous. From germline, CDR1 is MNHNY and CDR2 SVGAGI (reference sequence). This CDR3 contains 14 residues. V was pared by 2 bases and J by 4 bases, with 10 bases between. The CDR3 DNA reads TGTGCCAGCAGTTACGGGCAGGTGTCAGATACGCAGTATTTT. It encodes CASSYGQVSDTQYF.

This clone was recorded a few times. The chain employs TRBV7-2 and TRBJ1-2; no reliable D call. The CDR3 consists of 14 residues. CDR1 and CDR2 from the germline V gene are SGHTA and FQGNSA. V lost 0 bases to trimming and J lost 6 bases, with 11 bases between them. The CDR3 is CASSLAGVTDGYTF. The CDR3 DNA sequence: TGTGCCAGCAGCTTAGCTGGGGTAACTGATGGCTACACCTTC.

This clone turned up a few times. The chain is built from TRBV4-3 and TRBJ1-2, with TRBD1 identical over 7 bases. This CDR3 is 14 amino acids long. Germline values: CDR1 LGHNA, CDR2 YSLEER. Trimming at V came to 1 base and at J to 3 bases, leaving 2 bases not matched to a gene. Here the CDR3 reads CASSQGGGDYGYTF. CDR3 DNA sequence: TGCGCCAGCAGCCAAGGAGGGGGCGACTATGGCTACACCTTC.

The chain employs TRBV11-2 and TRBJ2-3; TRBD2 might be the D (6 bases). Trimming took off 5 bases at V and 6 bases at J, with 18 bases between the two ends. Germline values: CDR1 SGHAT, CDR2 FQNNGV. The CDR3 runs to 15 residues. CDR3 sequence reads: CASSQRETRADTQYF. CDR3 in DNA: TGTGCCAGCAGCCAACGGGAGACCCGGGCGGATACGCAGTATTTT.

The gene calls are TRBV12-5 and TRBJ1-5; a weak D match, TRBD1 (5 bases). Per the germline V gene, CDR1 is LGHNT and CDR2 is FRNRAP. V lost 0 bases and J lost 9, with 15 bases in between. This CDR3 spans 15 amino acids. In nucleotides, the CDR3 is TGTGCTAGTGGTTTGGTACAGTTAGGGGCTAGGCCCCAGCATTTT. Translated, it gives CASGLVQLGARPQHF.

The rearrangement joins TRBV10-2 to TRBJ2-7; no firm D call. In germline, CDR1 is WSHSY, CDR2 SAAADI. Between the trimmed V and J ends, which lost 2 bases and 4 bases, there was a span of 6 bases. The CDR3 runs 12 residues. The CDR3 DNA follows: TGCGCCAGCAGTGAGATCGAATACGAGCAGTACTTC. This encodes CASSEIEYEQYF.

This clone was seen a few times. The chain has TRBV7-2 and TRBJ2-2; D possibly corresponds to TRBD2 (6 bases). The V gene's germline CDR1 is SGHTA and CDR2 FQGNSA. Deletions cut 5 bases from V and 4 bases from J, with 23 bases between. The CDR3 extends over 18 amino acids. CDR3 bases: TGTGCCAGCAGCCGGGCCCGGGACCCGGGGGTTCCCACCGGGGAGCTGTTTTTT. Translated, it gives CASSRARDPGVPTGELFF.

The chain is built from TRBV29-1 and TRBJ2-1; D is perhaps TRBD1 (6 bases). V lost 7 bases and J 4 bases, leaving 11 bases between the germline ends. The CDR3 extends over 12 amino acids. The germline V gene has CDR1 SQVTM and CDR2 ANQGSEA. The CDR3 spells CSASTGYNEQFF. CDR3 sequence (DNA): TGCAGCGCTTCGACAGGATACAATGAGCAGTTCTTC.

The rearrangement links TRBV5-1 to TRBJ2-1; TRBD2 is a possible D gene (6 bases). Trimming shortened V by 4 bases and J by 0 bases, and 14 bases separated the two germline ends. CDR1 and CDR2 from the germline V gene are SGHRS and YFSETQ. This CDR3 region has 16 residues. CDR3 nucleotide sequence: TGCGCCAGCAGCCCGGGACTTACAAGCTCCTACAATGAGCAGTTCTTC. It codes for CASSPGLTSSYNEQFF.

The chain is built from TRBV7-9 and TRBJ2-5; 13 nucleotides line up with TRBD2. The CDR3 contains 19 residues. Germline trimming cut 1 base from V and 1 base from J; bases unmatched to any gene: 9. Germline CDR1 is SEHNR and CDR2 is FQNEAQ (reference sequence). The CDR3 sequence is CASSLVITSGGALQETQYF. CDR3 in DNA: TGTGCCAGCAGCTTAGTTATAACTAGCGGGGGGGCACTCCAAGAGACCCAGTACTTC.

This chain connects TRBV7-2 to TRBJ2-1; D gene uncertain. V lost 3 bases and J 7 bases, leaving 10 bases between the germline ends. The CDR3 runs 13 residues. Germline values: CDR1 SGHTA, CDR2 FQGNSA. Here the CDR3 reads CASSLVSRNEQFF. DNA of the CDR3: TGTGCCAGCAGCTTGGTCAGCAGGAATGAGCAGTTCTTC.

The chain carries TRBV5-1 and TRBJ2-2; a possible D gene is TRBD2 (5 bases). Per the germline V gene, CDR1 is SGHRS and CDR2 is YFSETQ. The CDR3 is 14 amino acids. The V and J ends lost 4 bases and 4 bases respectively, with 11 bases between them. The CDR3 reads CASSAGIRTGELFF. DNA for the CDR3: TGCGCCAGCAGCGCCGGGATCCGCACCGGGGAGCTGTTTTTT.

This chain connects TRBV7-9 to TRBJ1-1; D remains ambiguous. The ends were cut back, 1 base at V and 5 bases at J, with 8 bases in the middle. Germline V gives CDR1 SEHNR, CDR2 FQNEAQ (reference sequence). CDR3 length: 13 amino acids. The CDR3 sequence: CASSLEQDTEAFF. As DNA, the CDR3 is TGTGCCAGCAGCTTAGAGCAGGATACTGAAGCTTTCTTT.

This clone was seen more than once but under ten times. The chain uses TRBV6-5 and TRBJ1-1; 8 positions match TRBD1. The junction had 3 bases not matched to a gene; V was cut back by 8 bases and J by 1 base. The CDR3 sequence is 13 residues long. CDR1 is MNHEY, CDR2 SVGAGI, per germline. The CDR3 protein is CASLGQANTEAFF. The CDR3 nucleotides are TGTGCCAGCCTGGGACAGGCGAACACTGAAGCTTTCTTT.

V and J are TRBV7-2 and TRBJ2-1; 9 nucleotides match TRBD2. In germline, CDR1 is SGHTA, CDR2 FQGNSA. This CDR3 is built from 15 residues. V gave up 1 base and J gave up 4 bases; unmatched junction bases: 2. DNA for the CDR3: TGTGCCAGCAGCTTAGGGACTAGCGATTACAATGAGCAGTTCTTC. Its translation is CASSLGTSDYNEQFF.

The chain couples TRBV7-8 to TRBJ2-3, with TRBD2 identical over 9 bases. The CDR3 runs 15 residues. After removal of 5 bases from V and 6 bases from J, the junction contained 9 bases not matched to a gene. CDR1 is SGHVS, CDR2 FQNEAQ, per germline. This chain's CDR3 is CASSPMGGRADTQYF. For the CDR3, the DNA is TGTGCCAGCAGCCCCATGGGCGGGAGGGCCGATACGCAGTATTTT.